This TCR beta chain emerged from a study of T cells expressing NK-cell markers. Turning to the study itself: Sorted T-cell subsets CD3+CD56+NKG2C+, CD3+CD56+NKG2C- and CD3+CD56-NKG2C+ were TCR beta-sequenced. The study, taken as a whole, reports: In roughly 6 donors, dominant CD3+CD56+NKG2C+ clones formed about 1.0-7.5% of CD8+ cells.

Reanalyzing the 5' RACE reads, TCRdb keeps one entry per CDR3 protein, without DNA. The table for this sample gives 350,000 to 450,000 distinct CDR3 sequences. CDR3 length equals 16 residues. Germline V CDR1 and CDR2: MDHEN, SYDVKM. Details on this clonotype: The target antigen is unknown.

This TCR came from a man aged 18-75 years in good health. Input material: blood T cells: a sorted CD56 or NKG2C T cell subset, CD4+ or CD8+ T cells, or bulk PBMC T cells (not recorded which). V gene TRBV28 combines with J gene TRBJ1-6. CDR3: CASTGLADSYNSPLHF.